Below are 25 T cell receptor beta chains sequenced from a single sample in a study of cytomegalovirus exposure and HLA in healthy donors. The PCR ran on 60 Vbeta and 13 Jbeta primers. Clones were read by immunoSEQ multiplex PCR, and TCRdb kept only the in-frame ones, dropping some. The sample yields tens of thousands of clones, 60% to 80% seen once. The sequenced material came from PBMCs. The receptors come from a man between 60 and 75 years old in good health and CMV-seropositive.

The CDR3 spells CASSQTNTGNYGYTF. The CDR3 nucleotides are TGCGCCAGCAGCCAAACCAACACAGGGAACTATGGCTACACCTTC. The chain recombines TRBV5-1 with TRBJ1-2; a weak D match, TRBD1 (6 bases). The length of the CDR3 is 15 residues. CDR1 is SGHRS and CDR2 is YFSETQ in the germline V gene. Trimming took 4 bases from V and 2 from J, leaving 15 bases between them.

The rearrangement uses TRBV5-1 and TRBJ2-2, with TRBD1 as a possible D gene (5 bases). Germline CDR1 is SGHRS and CDR2 is YFSETQ. V lost 0 bases and J lost 0, with 12 bases in between. CDR3 length: 17 residues. The chain's CDR3 is CASSLGGGATNTGELFF. In nucleotides, the CDR3 is TGCGCCAGCAGCTTGGGGGGTGGGGCCACGAACACCGGGGAGCTGTTTTTT.

The rearrangement joins TRBV6-5 to TRBJ1-4, with D possibly TRBD1 on 6 matching bases. V gave up 6 bases and J gave up 0 bases, with 11 bases separating them. The CDR3 totals 15 residues. CDR1 MNHEY and CDR2 SVGAGI come from the germline V gene. The CDR3 bases are TGTGCCAGCAGCCCGGGACACGCAACTAATGAAAAACTGTTTTTT. Translation gives CASSPGHATNEKLFF.

V is TRBV5-6 and J is TRBJ1-4; tentatively, D is TRBD1 (5 bases). CDR1 and CDR2 (germline): SGHDT, YYEEEE. Trimming took off 2 bases at V and 3 bases at J, with 20 bases between the two ends. CDR3 size: 18 residues. In nucleotides, the CDR3 is TGTGCCAGCAGCTTTTCGCCAGGGCCTCTCCGAGCTAATGAAAAACTGTTTTTT. This sequence encodes CASSFSPGPLRANEKLFF.

The gene calls are TRBV2 and TRBJ1-1; D remains ambiguous. Germline CDR1 SNHLY, CDR2 FYNNEI. V was pared by 7 bases and J by 1 base, with 7 bases between. CDR3 length: 12 amino acids. CDR3 DNA: TGTGCCAGCATAAGACAGAACACTGAAGCTTTCTTT. Translated, it gives CASIRQNTEAFF. The full variable domain, in which reference TRBV2 and TRBJ1-1 provide the parts outside the CDR3, is EPEVTQTPSHQVTQMGQEVILRCVPISNHLYFYWYRQILGQKVEFLVSFYNNEISEKSEIFDDQFSVERPDGSNFTLKIRSTKLEDSAMYFCASIRQNTEAFFGQGTRLTVV.

The chain has TRBV7-2 and TRBJ1-2; D is perhaps TRBD1 (5 bases). The V gene's germline CDR1 is SGHTA and CDR2 FQGNSA. The CDR3 has 14 residues. Trimming took 4 bases from V and 4 from J, leaving 13 bases between them. CDR3 coding DNA: TGTGCCAGCAGCTCAGGGAGGGACTTCTATGGCTACACCTTC. This translates into CASSSGRDFYGYTF.

The chain couples TRBV7-9 to TRBJ2-5; 8 bases map to TRBD1. The CDR3 consists of 15 residues. V shed 1 base, J shed 2 bases, and the junction held 3 bases outside the gene matches. Per germline, CDR1 SEHNR and CDR2 FQNEAQ (reference sequence). CDR3 nucleotides: TGTGCCAGCAGCTTAGTAGGGACAGGACAAGAGACCCAGTACTTC. Translated: CASSLVGTGQETQYF.

This clone has more than one count but fewer than ten. CDR3 DNA: TGTGCCAGTTCTGGACCTTCGACTAGCGGGATGAAAGATACGCAGTATTTT. It yields the protein CASSGPSTSGMKDTQYF. The V and J genes are TRBV19 and TRBJ2-3; 11 bases agree with TRBD2. The CDR3 length is 17 residues. Trimming cost V 8 bases and J 5 bases; bases outside gene matches: 15. Per germline, CDR1 LNHDA and CDR2 SQIVND (reference sequence).

Only one count was recorded for this clone. The chain joins TRBV5-1 to TRBJ1-1, with 8 nucleotides matching TRBD1. CDR1 and CDR2 (germline): SGHRS, YFSETQ. V was clipped by 4 bases and J by 1 base; unmatched bases: 15. This CDR3 comprises 18 residues. CDR3 protein: CASSLSWTGFRKNTEAFF. CDR3 coding DNA: TGCGCCAGCAGCCTGTCCTGGACAGGGTTTAGAAAGAACACTGAAGCTTTCTTT.

This clone has only a few counts. Other DNA variants within this sample encode the same CDR3. The chain links TRBV6-5 to TRBJ1-5; D is perhaps TRBD1 (6 bases). Germline V gene lookup returns CDR1 MNHEY and CDR2 SVGAGI. CDR3 length equals 13 residues. The germline V and J ends were trimmed by 5 bases and 4 bases, with 9 bases remaining between them. CDR3 in amino acids: CASSLRGNQPQHF. The CDR3 bases are TGTGCCAGCAGTCTCAGGGGAAATCAGCCCCAGCATTTT.

J is TRBJ1-3 and V is TRBV5-5; D remains unclear. Trimming took 1 base from V and 4 from J, leaving 12 bases between them. Germline V gene data show CDR1 as SGHKS and CDR2 as YYEKEE (reference sequence). The CDR3 runs to 15 residues. The DNA for the CDR3 is TGTGCCAGCAGCTTGATGGGAGGAGGCGGAAACACCATATATTTT. It codes for CASSLMGGGGNTIYF.

On this clone: Its ends do not fully match the called genes, so a read error is possible. The chain carries TRBV7-2 and TRBJ2-1; 7 bases are shared with TRBD2. Germline-derived CDR1 and CDR2 are SGHTA and FQGNSA. The CDR3 is 16 amino acids. CDR3 sequence reads: CASNIGGGSSYNEQLF. CDR3 bases: TGTGCCAGCAACATCGGCGGGGGAAGCTCCTACAATGAGCAGCTCTTC.

V and J are TRBV15 and TRBJ2-3; TRBD2 matches at 10 bases. Germline V CDR1 and CDR2: LNHNV, YYDKDF (reference sequence). This CDR3 is built from 17 residues. The V gene end was trimmed by 0 bases and the J gene end by 4 bases; junction bases not matched to a gene: 7. The CDR3 is CATSREGASGGSDTQYF. The CDR3 nucleotides are TGTGCCACCAGCAGAGAGGGAGCTAGCGGGGGCTCAGATACGCAGTATTTT.

The chain carries TRBV11-3 and TRBJ2-5, with 7 bases fitting TRBD2. This CDR3 spans 16 amino acids. Germline values: CDR1 SGHNT, CDR2 YENEEA. The V and J ends lost 5 bases and 6 bases, in that order; junction bases with no gene match: 15. The CDR3 here is CASSLAIRGEGQTQYF. The CDR3 DNA sequence: TGTGCCAGCAGCCTCGCGATTCGGGGGGAAGGGCAGACCCAGTACTTC. The full variable domain, rest sourced from reference TRBV11-3 and TRBJ2-5, is EAGVVQSPRYKIIEKKQPVAFWCNPISGHNTLYWYLQNLGQGPELLIRYENEEAVDDSQLPKDRFSAERLKGVDSTLKIQPAELGDSAVYLCASSLAIRGEGQTQYFGPGTRLLVL.

This chain uses TRBV7-9 with TRBJ2-7; the D is unclear. The CDR3 consists of 12 residues. Germline values: CDR1 SEHNR, CDR2 FQNEAQ (reference sequence). V lost 2 bases and J 6 bases, leaving 8 bases between the germline ends. The chain's CDR3 is CASSLSRAEQYF. In DNA, the CDR3 is TGTGCCAGCAGCTTATCGAGAGCCGAGCAGTACTTC.

The V and J genes are TRBV28 and TRBJ2-3; 14 bases agree with TRBD2. V shed 4 bases, J shed 5 bases, and the junction held 5 bases outside the gene matches. The CDR3 covers 16 residues. Looked up from germline, CDR1 is MDHEN and CDR2 is SYDVKM. Written as DNA, the CDR3 is TGTGCCAGCAGTTCAAATGGACTAGCGGGAGGAGATACGCAGTATTTT. As protein: CASSSNGLAGGDTQYF.

V usage is TRBV5-1 and J usage is TRBJ1-3; no clear D gene. Germline V gives CDR1 SGHRS, CDR2 YFSETQ. Trimming pared 3 bases from V and 7 bases from J, leaving 5 bases between. The CDR3 runs to 11 residues. The CDR3 reads CASSSMNTIYF. The CDR3 DNA sequence: TGCGCCAGCAGCTCTATGAACACCATATATTTT.

The V gene is TRBV6-6, the J gene TRBJ2-1; 11 bases fit TRBD2. Trimming removed 5 bases from V and 4 bases from J; junction bases left unmatched: 7. Germline-derived CDR1 and CDR2 are MNHNY and SVGAGI (reference sequence). This CDR3 has 16 amino acids. CDR3 coding DNA: TGTGCCAGCAGTCCTTCCGGGACTAGCGGTTACAATGAGCAGTTCTTC. It codes for CASSPSGTSGYNEQFF.

J is TRBJ2-7 and V is TRBV19, with D possibly being TRBD2 (6 bases). V was pared by 3 bases and J by 0 bases, with 9 bases between. This CDR3 spans 14 amino acids. The germline gives CDR1 LNHDA, CDR2 SQIVND (reference sequence). CDR3 in amino acids: CASSIAGPSYEQYF. DNA of the CDR3: TGTGCCAGTAGTATTGCGGGACCCTCCTACGAGCAGTACTTC. The full variable domain, its missing parts supplied by reference TRBV19 and TRBJ2-7, is DGGITQSPKYLFRKEGQNVTLSCEQNLNHDAMYWYRQDPGQGLRLIYYSQIVNDFQKGDIAEGYSVSREKKESFPLTVTSAQKNPTAFYLCASSIAGPSYEQYFGPGTRLTVT.

The CDR3 is CASSRTSGGTSSYEQYF. The DNA for the CDR3 is TGCGCCAGCAGCAGGACTAGCGGGGGAACGAGCTCCTACGAGCAGTACTTC. The chain joins TRBV10-2 to TRBJ2-7, with 13 bases matching TRBD2. This CDR3 comprises 17 residues. Germline trimming cut 6 bases from V and 0 bases from J; bases unmatched to any gene: 8. The V gene's germline CDR1 is WSHSY and CDR2 SAAADI.

Worth noting for this clone: The sample holds other DNA sequences that translate to the same CDR3. The chain couples TRBV7-6 to TRBJ2-7, with D perhaps matching TRBD1 (5 bases). In germline, CDR1 is SGHVS, CDR2 FNYEAQ. Trimming pared 5 bases from V and 5 bases from J, leaving 16 bases between. The length of the CDR3 is 14 residues. CDR3 DNA: TGTGCCAGCAGCCAGGGTCCCCTTTTGGACGAGCAGTACTTC. It is translated as CASSQGPLLDEQYF.

This chain joins TRBV4-1 and TRBJ2-7, with TRBD2 matching over 7 bases. Per germline, CDR1 MGHRA and CDR2 YSYEKL. V lost 0 bases and J lost 3; bases outside the gene matches: 8. This CDR3 has 16 residues. CDR3 residues: CASSQDRASGHYEQYF. The CDR3, as DNA: TGCGCCAGCAGCCAAGATCGGGCTAGCGGACACTACGAGCAGTACTTC.

The chain uses TRBV2 and TRBJ1-5; D is perhaps TRBD1 (5 bases). The CDR3 totals 15 residues. CDR1 is SNHLY and CDR2 is FYNNEI in the germline V gene. Trimming took off 7 bases at V and 2 bases at J, with 15 bases between the two ends. The CDR3: CASTIGHFGNQPQHF. The CDR3, as DNA: TGTGCCAGCACCATTGGACATTTTGGCAATCAGCCCCAGCATTTT. The full variable domain, completed using reference TRBV2 and TRBJ1-5, is EPEVTQTPSHQVTQMGQEVILRCVPISNHLYFYWYRQILGQKVEFLVSFYNNEISEKSEIFDDQFSVERPDGSNFTLKIRSTKLEDSAMYFCASTIGHFGNQPQHFGDGTRLSIL.

V usage is TRBV7-9 and J usage is TRBJ1-2; D may be TRBD1 (6 bases). This CDR3 comprises 13 residues. Germline V gives CDR1 SEHNR, CDR2 FQNEAQ (reference sequence). The germline V and J ends were trimmed by 5 bases and 2 bases, with 9 bases remaining between them. DNA for the CDR3: TGTGCCAGCAGCCCAGGACAGAACTATGGCTACACCTTC. Translated: CASSPGQNYGYTF.

This chain uses TRBV5-1 with TRBJ2-2, with TRBD1 matching over 8 bases. This CDR3 has 19 amino acids. CDR1 is SGHRS, CDR2 YFSETQ, per germline. The junction had 15 bases not matched to a gene; V was cut back by 3 bases and J by 2 bases. The CDR3 here is CASSSGRWSGGQNTGELFF. The CDR3 DNA reads TGCGCCAGCAGCTCGGGGAGATGGTCAGGGGGCCAAAACACCGGGGAGCTGTTTTTT.